One and the same sample provided the 17 T cell receptor beta chains below, sequenced in a study of blood T cell repertoires in COVID-19. Clones were sequenced by immunoSEQ multiplex PCR, and TCRdb holds only the in-frame ones, with some missing. The sample has a few hundred thousand clones; roughly 88% are singletons. The sequencing sample was made of peripheral blood. The receptors originated from a woman between 40 and 50 years old who had recovered from COVID-19.

This clone was found once. The chain carries TRBV21-1 and TRBJ1-4. TRBV21-1 is described as a pseudogene. CDR3 length: 18 residues. This chain's CDR3 is CASSKALRGIATNEKLFF. DNA of the CDR3: TGTGCCAGCAGCAAAGCGCTTAGAGGTATTGCAACTAATGAAAAACTGTTTTTT.

The chain links TRBV9 to TRBJ1-4, with TRBD1 matching 7 bases. The V gene end was trimmed by 8 bases and the J gene end by 4 bases; junction bases not matched to a gene: 8. Germline assignment: CDR1 SGDLS and CDR2 YYNGEE. The CDR3 consists of 14 residues. The chain's CDR3 is CASSPDRINEKLFF. The CDR3 DNA sequence: TGTGCCAGTTCCCCGGACAGGATTAATGAAAAACTGTTTTTT. The full variable domain, with the rest looked up from reference TRBV9 and TRBJ1-4, is DSGVTQTPKHLITATGQRVTLRCSPRSGDLSVYWYQQSLDQGLQFLIQYYNGEERAKGNILERFSAQQFPDLHSELNLSSLELGDSALYFCASSPDRINEKLFFGSGTQLSVL.

This clone has ten or more counts. The chain combines TRBV3-1 (or the pseudogene TRBV3-2) with TRBJ1-2; 9 bases fit TRBD1. V gave up 5 bases and J gave up 4 bases; unmatched junction bases: 8. Germline CDR1 reads LGHDT; CDR2 reads YNNKEL (reference sequence). The CDR3 is 15 amino acids. The CDR3 sequence: CASSEKGQGSYGYTF. The CDR3 DNA reads as TGTGCCAGCAGCGAGAAGGGACAGGGATCCTATGGCTACACCTTC.

The chain employs TRBV30 and TRBJ1-2, with D possibly matching TRBD1 (5 bases). The CDR3 sequence is 14 residues long. V was cut by 4 bases and J by 4 bases, with 16 bases left in between. CDR1 is GTSNPN and CDR2 is SVGIG in the germline V gene (reference sequence). The CDR3 DNA reads as TGTGCCTGGATTAGCGGGGGTGATTTCTATGGCTACACCTTC. It codes for CAWISGGDFYGYTF. Supplemented by reference TRBV30 and TRBJ1-2, the full variable domain reads SQTIHQWPATLVQPVGSPLSLECTVEGTSNPNLYWYRQAAGRGLQLLFYSVGIGQISSEVPQNLSASRPQDRQFILSSKKLLLSDSGFYLCAWISGGDFYGYTFGSGTRLTVV.

The chain is built from TRBV6-2 or TRBV6-3 and TRBJ1-2; 7 bases align to TRBD1. The CDR3 length is 14 residues. Unmatched junction bases numbered 5, after V lost 5 bases and J lost 2 bases. CDR1 and CDR2 from the germline V gene are MNHEY and SVGEGT. CDR3: CASSDRVGNYGYTF. The CDR3 DNA follows: TGTGCCAGCAGTGACAGGGTTGGAAACTATGGCTACACCTTC.

J is TRBJ1-2 and V is TRBV4-3, with D maybe TRBD1 (5 bases). Germline CDR1 is LGHNA and CDR2 is YSLEER. Trimming cost V 1 base and J 3 bases, with 15 bases left between them. The CDR3 has 16 amino acids. The CDR3 DNA sequence: TGCGCCAGCAGCCAAGTCGTTGGCAGGGCAGACTATGGCTACACCTTC. Its protein is CASSQVVGRADYGYTF.

V and J are TRBV30 and TRBJ1-1; 10 nucleotides match TRBD1. CDR3 size: 12 residues. Germline CDR1 and CDR2: GTSNPN and SVGIG (reference sequence). V trimming: 7 bases; J trimming: 9 bases; junction bases outside the gene matches: 8. The CDR3 DNA reads TGTGCCTTCTCGCACGACAGGGGGCAAGCTTTCTTT. Translated, it gives CAFSHDRGQAFF.

This chain joins TRBV6-5 and TRBJ2-7; possibly TRBD1 for D (6 bases). Germline assignment: CDR1 MNHEY and CDR2 SVGAGI. This CDR3 spans 14 amino acids. V was shortened by 0 bases and J by 0 bases, with 6 bases between the two germline ends. The CDR3 is CASSYSRGSYEQYF. In nucleotides, the CDR3 is TGTGCCAGCAGTTACTCCAGGGGCTCCTACGAGCAGTACTTC.

The chain uses TRBV21-1 and TRBJ1-3; TRBD1 is taken as the D call from the table, unchecked against the DNA. TRBV21-1 is a pseudogene locus. The CDR3 sequence is 14 residues long. The CDR3 DNA reads as TGTGCCAGCAGGACTGACAGGTTTAGAAACACCATATATTTT. It codes for CASRTDRFRNTIYF.

This clone was seen a single time. The V call is TRBV12-3 or TRBV12-4, the J call TRBJ2-7; maybe TRBD1 (6 bases). The CDR3 is 13 amino acids. The V end was cut by 4 bases, the J end by 6 bases, with 13 bases between. In nucleotides, the CDR3 is TGTGCCAGCAGTTCGTCAGGGGACGGCGAGCAGTACTTC. It encodes CASSSSGDGEQYF.

The CDR3 here is CASSLGADYGYTF. The CDR3 DNA is TGTGCCAGCTCACTAGGGGCAGACTATGGCTACACCTTC. This chain connects TRBV18 to TRBJ1-2; TRBD1 might be the D (5 bases). Germline CDR1 is KGHSH and CDR2 is LQKENI. V was cut by 4 bases and J by 3 bases, with 9 bases left in between. The CDR3 contains 13 residues.

The table lists this clone with a few counts. The chain links TRBV19 to TRBJ1-1, with 9 bases lining up with TRBD1. The germline V gene encodes CDR1 LNHDA and CDR2 SQIVND (reference sequence). CDR3 length: 14 residues. V shed 5 bases, J shed 2 bases, and the junction held 3 bases outside the gene matches. The CDR3 nucleotides are TGTGCCAGTAGTCCGACAGGGGGTAACACTGAAGCTTTCTTT. It encodes CASSPTGGNTEAFF. Full variable domain (remainder filled in from reference TRBV19 and TRBJ1-1): DGGITQSPKYLFRKEGQNVTLSCEQNLNHDAMYWYRQDPGQGLRLIYYSQIVNDFQKGDIAEGYSVSREKKESFPLTVTSAQKNPTAFYLCASSPTGGNTEAFFGQGTRLTVV.

The rearrangement links TRBV2 to TRBJ1-4; D gene ambiguous. This CDR3 is 14 amino acids long. CDR1 is SNHLY, CDR2 FYNNEI, per germline. The V and J ends lost 9 bases and 7 bases respectively, with 18 bases between them. The CDR3 nucleotides read TGTGCCAGGAGCGACGGAGGGTTAGGTGAAAAACTGTTTTTT. Residues: CARSDGGLGEKLFF.

DNA for the CDR3: TGTGCCAGTAGCCCGACAGGGGGCGCGGAGACCCAGTACTTC. It translates to CASSPTGGAETQYF. The rearrangement joins TRBV19 to TRBJ2-5, with TRBD1 matching over 10 bases. The V gene's germline CDR1 is LNHDA and CDR2 SQIVND (reference sequence). The ends lost 6 bases at V and 5 bases at J; junction bases unmatched: 6. The CDR3 is made up of 14 amino acids. The full variable domain, its missing parts supplied by reference TRBV19 and TRBJ2-5, is DGGITQSPKYLFRKEGQNVTLSCEQNLNHDAMYWYRQDPGQGLRLIYYSQIVNDFQKGDIAEGYSVSREKKESFPLTVTSAQKNPTAFYLCASSPTGGAETQYFGPGTRLLVL.

The genes are TRBV6-5 and TRBJ1-1; no reliable D call. The germline V and J ends were trimmed by 4 bases and 1 base, with 10 bases remaining between them. The germline V gene encodes CDR1 MNHEY and CDR2 SVGAGI. The CDR3 contains 14 residues. CDR3 nucleotide sequence: TGTGCCAGCAGTTCCTTGGGGAGGAACACTGAAGCTTTCTTT. Encoded protein: CASSSLGRNTEAFF.

This rearrangement joins TRBV5-1 to TRBJ2-3; D not certain. The germline CDR1 and CDR2 sequences are SGHRS and YFSETQ. The V gene lost 7 bases and the J gene lost 3 bases, with 6 bases spanning the gap. CDR3 length: 11 amino acids. CDR3 protein: CASAATDTQYF. In DNA, the CDR3 is TGCGCCAGCGCGGCGACAGATACGCAGTATTTT.

The chain employs TRBV6-5 and TRBJ2-3, with a tentative D call TRBD1 (6 bases). The CDR3 has 14 residues. V was trimmed by 2 bases and J by 2 bases, leaving 8 bases between them. CDR1 and CDR2 (germline): MNHEY, SVGAGI. The chain's CDR3 is CASSYDRLTDTQYF. The DNA of the CDR3 is TGTGCCAGCAGTTACGACAGGCTCACAGATACGCAGTATTTT.